Listed here are 14 T cell receptor beta chains from one sample, sequenced in a study of PD-1 blockade in classical Hodgkin lymphoma. Produced via immunoSEQ multiplex PCR; TCRdb's table is partial and in-frame only. The table records tens of thousands of clones, 83% of them present only once. Documented time point: cycle 4 day 1 (C4D1), after more than five weeks of nivolumab. Relapses following autologous stem cell transplantation were seen in all patients, with brentuximab vedotin exposure varying. The specimen was peripheral blood mononuclear cells (PBMCs), collected before the fourth cycle of nivolumab. The receptors come from a human donor with classical Hodgkin lymphoma.

The rearrangement uses TRBV10-3 and TRBJ2-2, with TRBD2 as a possible D gene (5 bases). Trimming removed 8 bases at V and 1 base at J, with 11 bases between. Germline values: CDR1 ENHRY, CDR2 SYGVKD. The CDR3 length is 14 residues. The CDR3 bases are TGTGCCATCCCCAACCGGGAGAACACCGGGGAGCTGTTTTTT. It translates to CAIPNRENTGELFF.

This chain links TRBV2 with TRBJ2-1; D gene uncertain. The CDR3 is 11 residues long. V shed 11 bases and J shed 0 bases, with 5 bases lying between them. CDR1 SNHLY and CDR2 FYNNEI come from the germline V gene. For the CDR3, the DNA is TGTGCCGGCGGCTCCTACAATGAGCAGTTCTTC. As protein: CAGGSYNEQFF.

The chain uses TRBV19 and TRBJ1-1, with D possibly matching TRBD1 (6 bases). This CDR3 spans 16 amino acids. The germline V gene encodes CDR1 LNHDA and CDR2 SQIVND (reference sequence). Trimming shortened V by 11 bases and J by 4 bases, and 26 bases separated the two germline ends. CDR3 protein: CAAQQGGPSHGTEAFF. The DNA of the CDR3 is TGTGCCGCACAACAGGGTGGTCCAAGTCATGGCACTGAAGCTTTCTTT.

The chain couples TRBV7-8 to TRBJ1-2, with D possibly matching TRBD1 (6 bases). This CDR3 has 13 amino acids. Between the trimmed V and J ends, which lost 5 bases and 5 bases, there was a span of 12 bases. The germline gives CDR1 SGHVS, CDR2 FQNEAQ. The CDR3 DNA sequence: TGTGCCAGCAGCGCGACAACAGGGTATGGCTACACCTTC. Residues: CASSATTGYGYTF.

The rearrangement joins TRBV2 to TRBJ2-1; D is unresolved. Per germline, CDR1 SNHLY and CDR2 FYNNEI. Trimming removed 3 bases from V and 4 bases from J, with 7 bases in between. This CDR3 has 13 amino acids. The CDR3 coding sequence is TGTGCCAGCAGTGATCTCAGTTACAATGAGCAGTTCTTC. It translates to CASSDLSYNEQFF.

The V and J genes are TRBV5-1 and TRBJ2-7, with TRBD1 identical over 11 bases. The CDR3 is 17 residues long. Germline V gene sequence: CDR1 SGHRS, CDR2 YFSETQ. The V gene end was trimmed by 0 bases and the J gene end by 7 bases; junction bases not matched to a gene: 12. The CDR3 DNA is TGCGCCAGCAGCTTGGTACCCTTGGACAGGGGGCTGGAAGAGCAGTACTTC. This encodes CASSLVPLDRGLEEQYF. Variable domain in full (rest from reference TRBV5-1 and TRBJ2-7): KAGVTQTPRYLIKTRGQQVTLSCSPISGHRSVSWYQQTPGQGLQFLFEYFSETQRNKGNFPGRFSGRQFSNSRSEMNVSTLELGDSALYLCASSLVPLDRGLEEQYFGPGTRLTVT.

The J gene is TRBJ2-3, the V gene TRBV7-2; D remains ambiguous. Looked up from germline, CDR1 is SGHTA and CDR2 is FQGNSA. Trimming took 2 bases from V and 4 from J, leaving 7 bases between them. There are 13 residues in the CDR3. The DNA of the CDR3 is TGTGCCAGCAGCTTATGGTGGGCAGATACGCAGTATTTT. This encodes CASSLWWADTQYF.

This sequence joins TRBV5-4 and TRBJ2-2; no clear D gene. Germline V gives CDR1 SGHNT, CDR2 YYREEE (reference sequence). V lost 2 bases to trimming and J lost 6 bases, with 11 bases between them. The CDR3 has 14 residues. CDR3 coding DNA: TGTGCCAGCAGCTTCAGCCCTACGGCCGGGGAGCTGTTTTTT. This gives the protein CASSFSPTAGELFF.

This clone was seen ten or more times. Other DNA sequences from this sample encode an identical CDR3 as well. The chain carries TRBV2 and TRBJ2-7, with TRBD1 identical over 10 bases. The J segment lost 3 bases and the V segment lost 4 bases, leaving 0 bases of the junction unmatched. This CDR3 is 13 amino acids long. Germline assignment: CDR1 SNHLY and CDR2 FYNNEI. CDR3 in DNA: TGTGCCAGCAGTGGGACAGGGGGCTACGAGCAGTACTTC. Its translation is CASSGTGGYEQYF.

This sequence joins TRBV5-4 and TRBJ2-7; 7 bases map to TRBD1. CDR3 length equals 12 residues. V was clipped by 1 base and J by 6 bases; unmatched bases: 1. Germline V gene sequence: CDR1 SGHNT, CDR2 YYREEE (reference sequence). The CDR3 DNA reads TGTGCCAGCAGCTTGTCAGGGGGCGAGCAGTACTTC. Encoded protein: CASSLSGGEQYF.

In DNA, the CDR3 is TGTGCCAGCAGTAGGGTTGGGAACAATGAGCAGTTCTTC. As protein: CASSRVGNNEQFF. The chain has TRBV5-4 and TRBJ2-1; D not resolved. From germline, CDR1 is SGHNT and CDR2 YYREEE (reference sequence). The CDR3 runs 13 residues. The V end was cut by 5 bases, the J end by 5 bases, with 11 bases between.

This clone was counted ten times or more. V usage is TRBV5-1 and J usage is TRBJ1-1; TRBD1 might be the D (6 bases). The CDR3 has 14 residues. Trimming removed 3 bases from V and 3 bases from J, with 12 bases in between. The germline gives CDR1 SGHRS, CDR2 YFSETQ. This chain's CDR3 is CASSSTGRDTEAFF. The CDR3 nucleotides are TGCGCCAGCAGCTCCACAGGGAGGGACACTGAAGCTTTCTTT.

The chain's CDR3 is CSVEAAYGYTF. The DNA for the CDR3 is TGCAGCGTTGAAGCAGCTTATGGCTACACCTTC. J is TRBJ1-2 and V is TRBV29-1; D remains ambiguous. V gave up 1 base and J gave up 5 bases, with 5 bases separating them. The CDR3 extends over 11 amino acids. Germline CDR1 and CDR2: SQVTM and ANQGSEA.

The V call is TRBV30, the J call TRBJ1-1; 10 bases are shared with TRBD1. The CDR3 has 14 residues. After removal of 1 base from V and 4 bases from J, the junction contained 3 bases not matched to a gene. CDR1 and CDR2 (germline): GTSNPN, SVGIG (reference sequence). The chain's CDR3 is CAWSARTGGTEAFF. The CDR3 nucleotides read TGTGCCTGGAGTGCCCGGACAGGGGGCACTGAAGCTTTCTTT. Combining the CDR3 with reference TRBV30 and TRBJ1-1 gives the whole variable domain SQTIHQWPATLVQPVGSPLSLECTVEGTSNPNLYWYRQAAGRGLQLLFYSVGIGQISSEVPQNLSASRPQDRQFILSSKKLLLSDSGFYLCAWSARTGGTEAFFGQGTRLTVV.